The present T cell receptor (beta chain) was sequenced within a study of blood T cell repertoires in COVID-19. Clones were read by immunoSEQ multiplex PCR, and TCRdb kept only the in-frame ones, dropping some. There are some 89,000 clones in the sample; roughly 89% occur only once, and less than 20% lies in the top ten. Germline V gives CDR1 SNHLY, CDR2 FYNNEI. This CDR3 contains 17 residues. V gave up 1 base and J gave up 6 bases; unmatched junction bases: 11. This chain connects TRBV2 to TRBJ1-2; TRBD1 aligns across 10 bases. The TCR sequence derives from a human donor in a cohort sampled during active COVID-19. Sequencing was performed on peripheral blood. CDR3: CASSEEALRTGGNGYTF. The DNA of the CDR3 is TGTGCCAGCAGTGAAGAGGCCCTCCGGACAGGGGGGAATGGCTACACCTTC.